These T cell receptor beta chains were read from a single sample in a study of neoadjuvant anti-PD-1 for oral cavity cancer. TCRdb's table, derived via immunoSEQ multiplex PCR, lists solely in-frame clones and lacks some. The table lists more than 25,000 clones, 80% of them singletons. Specimen: PBMCs, collected after nivolumab (anti-PD-1) treatment. Receptors were obtained from a person between 35 and 79 years old with oral cavity squamous cell carcinoma. Both conserved end residues are part of each CDR3. The order of the fields is D gene, V gene, J gene, CDR3 protein. D genes are given only for firm matches.

d_call: TRBD2; v_call: TRBV5-6; j_call: TRBJ2-5; cdr3_aa: CASSLRTSGAGETQYF
d_call: .; v_call: TRBV5-4; j_call: TRBJ1-1; cdr3_aa: CASSLASRREMNTEAFF
d_call: .; v_call: TRBV19; j_call: TRBJ2-3; cdr3_aa: CASSQNRASTDTQYF
d_call: .; v_call: TRBV19; j_call: TRBJ1-4; cdr3_aa: CASSRSKLDGNEKLFF
d_call: .; v_call: TRBV18; j_call: TRBJ1-5; cdr3_aa: CASSPRSAGPLSNQPQHF
d_call: .; v_call: TRBV5-1; j_call: TRBJ1-5; cdr3_aa: CASSLDGWEPQHF
d_call: .; v_call: TRBV10-3; j_call: TRBJ2-7; cdr3_aa: CAISDYRDTFTYEQYF
d_call: .; v_call: TRBV30; j_call: TRBJ2-3; cdr3_aa: CASDGPSRTDTQYF
d_call: TRBD1; v_call: TRBV19; j_call: TRBJ2-3; cdr3_aa: CASTGQASTDTQYF
d_call: .; v_call: TRBV5-5; j_call: TRBJ2-2; cdr3_aa: CASSFLWDKNTGELFF
d_call: .; v_call: TRBV28; j_call: TRBJ1-1; cdr3_aa: CASSLGGPAYFF
d_call: .; v_call: TRBV27; j_call: TRBJ1-1; cdr3_aa: CASSLSRGTEAFF
d_call: TRBD2; v_call: TRBV19; j_call: TRBJ2-3; cdr3_aa: CASSIAGGRTDTQYF
d_call: .; v_call: TRBV7-2; j_call: TRBJ1-1; cdr3_aa: CASSPLRGNTEAFF
d_call: .; v_call: TRBV7-2; j_call: TRBJ1-1; cdr3_aa: CASSSRPDTEAFF
d_call: .; v_call: TRBV7-9; j_call: TRBJ1-1; cdr3_aa: CASSLGEDTEAFF
d_call: .; v_call: TRBV5-1; j_call: TRBJ2-1; cdr3_aa: CASSLSGSSYNEQFF
d_call: TRBD1; v_call: TRBV27; j_call: TRBJ2-2; cdr3_aa: CASSRQGWGTGELFF
d_call: .; v_call: TRBV2; j_call: TRBJ1-1; cdr3_aa: CASSDEGLSEAFF
d_call: .; v_call: TRBV18; j_call: TRBJ1-6; cdr3_aa: CASSPLGRQFNYSPLHF
d_call: .; v_call: TRBV19; j_call: TRBJ2-6; cdr3_aa: CASSTQSRANVLTF
d_call: .; v_call: TRBV6-6; j_call: TRBJ2-7; cdr3_aa: CASSYSKGKNEQYF
d_call: .; v_call: TRBV10-2; j_call: TRBJ1-1; cdr3_aa: CASMRAGGNTEAFF
d_call: .; v_call: TRBV11-2; j_call: TRBJ1-6; cdr3_aa: CASSPRRGILTLHF
d_call: TRBD1; v_call: TRBV27; j_call: TRBJ1-2; cdr3_aa: CASSLTDRGSYGYTF
d_call: TRBD2; v_call: TRBV28; j_call: TRBJ2-2; cdr3_aa: CASTSGRGVTGELFF
d_call: TRBD1; v_call: TRBV4-1; j_call: TRBJ2-3; cdr3_aa: CASSQDWGQGYNTQYF
d_call: .; v_call: TRBV5-1; j_call: TRBJ2-7; cdr3_aa: CASSLSRVEDEQYF
d_call: .; v_call: TRBV4-3; j_call: TRBJ1-5; cdr3_aa: CASSQDGGRNQPQHF
d_call: TRBD1; v_call: TRBV5-4; j_call: TRBJ1-2; cdr3_aa: CASSLAGTGGVGYTF
d_call: TRBD1; v_call: TRBV6-4; j_call: TRBJ2-1; cdr3_aa: CASSVYFTGQTSGEQFF
d_call: TRBD2; v_call: TRBV10-3; j_call: TRBJ2-2; cdr3_aa: CAIRPTGGPNTGELFF
d_call: TRBD2; v_call: TRBV19; j_call: TRBJ2-1; cdr3_aa: CASSPESGGLSSYNEQFF
d_call: .; v_call: TRBV6-6; j_call: TRBJ2-7; cdr3_aa: CASGGVLDYEQYF
d_call: .; v_call: TRBV9; j_call: TRBJ2-3; cdr3_aa: CASSAARGATGVLTQYF
d_call: .; v_call: TRBV7-9; j_call: TRBJ1-1; cdr3_aa: CASSVNRETEAFF
d_call: .; v_call: TRBV25-1; j_call: TRBJ2-7; cdr3_aa: CASSEVYEQYF
d_call: .; v_call: TRBV30; j_call: TRBJ2-5; cdr3_aa: CAWSAPGGSVAQYF
d_call: .; v_call: TRBV18; j_call: TRBJ2-7; cdr3_aa: CASSPRPYEQYF
d_call: .; v_call: TRBV4-1; j_call: TRBJ1-2; cdr3_aa: CASSQSRQGSDGYTF
d_call: .; v_call: TRBV11-3; j_call: TRBJ2-2; cdr3_aa: CASSLPRGARNRGAVF
d_call: TRBD2; v_call: TRBV7-9; j_call: TRBJ2-2; cdr3_aa: CASSRPWGSGVGELFF
d_call: .; v_call: TRBV5-8; j_call: TRBJ2-1; cdr3_aa: CASSLAIRSSYNEQFF
d_call: .; v_call: TRBV5-6; j_call: TRBJ1-5; cdr3_aa: CASSLDDQPQHF
d_call: .; v_call: TRBV10-1; j_call: TRBJ2-5; cdr3_aa: CASSGGPEETQYF
d_call: .; v_call: TRBV2; j_call: TRBJ1-5; cdr3_aa: CASSRTLRSNQPQHF
d_call: .; v_call: TRBV28; j_call: TRBJ2-7; cdr3_aa: CATGTYEQYF
d_call: .; v_call: TRBV19; j_call: TRBJ1-5; cdr3_aa: CASSKKAGRSNQPQHF
d_call: .; v_call: TRBV27; j_call: TRBJ2-3; cdr3_aa: CASSFIGTTSTDTQYF
d_call: .; v_call: TRBV6-6; j_call: TRBJ2-3; cdr3_aa: CASLDRDSTDTQYF
d_call: TRBD1; v_call: TRBV7-2; j_call: TRBJ2-7; cdr3_aa: CASSLGTGGGYEQYF